This TCR beta chain came from a study of CD8+ T cells in alopecia areata. RNA, once extracted, was reverse transcribed into cDNA for use as the sequencing template. Some clones are missing from TCRdb's copy, which holds only in-frame ones; the method was immunoSEQ multiplex PCR. The profile shows around 150,000 clones, less than 80% of them singletons. The study's findings and limits: Relative to normal scalp, lesional scalp, especially alopecia totalis/universalis, showed higher clonality.

Losses at the gene ends were 2 bases for V and 1 base for J; bases not matched to a gene: 4. The CDR3 is made up of 15 amino acids. Germline V gives CDR1 LNHDA, CDR2 SQIVND (reference sequence). As regards this clone: Its antigen remains unknown.

As to treatment: oral pan-JAK inhibitor, 5-10 mg twice daily. The material sequenced was CD4+ T cells sorted from blood, taken at week 24, from a patient treated with tofacitinib. This TCR derives from a human donor with alopecia areata. This chain connects TRBV19 to TRBJ1-2; 7 nucleotides align to TRBD1. Written as DNA, the CDR3 is TGTGCCAGTAGTATAAGAAGACAGGGTAACTATGGCTACACCTTC. Amino acids: CASSIRRQGNYGYTF. The full variable domain, with the rest looked up from reference TRBV19 and TRBJ1-2, is DGGITQSPKYLFRKEGQNVTLSCEQNLNHDAMYWYRQDPGQGLRLIYYSQIVNDFQKGDIAEGYSVSREKKESFPLTVTSAQKNPTAFYLCASSIRRQGNYGYTFGSGTRLTVV.